The present entry profiles one T cell receptor (beta chain) with its context. This entry is derived from a study of cytomegalovirus exposure and HLA in healthy donors. In the PCR, 60 Vbeta and 13 Jbeta primers were used. Sequencing was performed with immunoSEQ multiplex PCR; in TCRdb, only in-frame clones are kept and a portion is missing. The table shows approximately 220,000 clones, with roughly 82% occurring only once. CDR3 length: 15 amino acids. Trimming left V 0 bases short and J 4 bases short, with 13 bases between. The germline V gene encodes CDR1 SGHRS and CDR2 YFSETQ. The TCR was taken from a middle-aged man in good health and CMV-seropositive. Sequencing input: PBMCs. This rearrangement joins TRBV5-1 to TRBJ1-2; D ambiguous. This CDR3 is CASSLAGEKGYGYTF. The CDR3 region has the DNA TGCGCCAGCAGCTTGGCCGGGGAGAAGGGCTATGGCTACACCTTC.